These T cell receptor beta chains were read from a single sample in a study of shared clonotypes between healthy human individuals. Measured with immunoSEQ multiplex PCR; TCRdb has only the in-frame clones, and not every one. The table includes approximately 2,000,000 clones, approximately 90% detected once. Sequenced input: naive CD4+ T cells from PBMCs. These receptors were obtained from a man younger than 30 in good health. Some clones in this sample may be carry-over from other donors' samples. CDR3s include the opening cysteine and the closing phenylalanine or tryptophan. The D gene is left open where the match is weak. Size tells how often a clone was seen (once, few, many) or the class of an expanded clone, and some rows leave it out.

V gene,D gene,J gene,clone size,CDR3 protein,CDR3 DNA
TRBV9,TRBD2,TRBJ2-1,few,CASSVGGTSSRVQFF,TGTGCCAGCAGCGTGGGCGGGACTAGCTCTAGGGTGCAGTTCTTC
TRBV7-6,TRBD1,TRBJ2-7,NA,CASSLLPPGQDYEQYF,TGTGCCAGCAGCCTCCTTCCCCCGGGACAGGACTACGAGCAGTACTTC
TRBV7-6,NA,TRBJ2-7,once,CASSLPNSYEQYF,TGTGCCAGCAGCTTACCTAACTCCTACGAGCAGTACTTC
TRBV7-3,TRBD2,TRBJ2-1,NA,CASKLAGGFNEQFF,TGTGCCAGCAAACTAGCGGGAGGGTTCAATGAGCAGTTCTTC
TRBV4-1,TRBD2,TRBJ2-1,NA,CASSQDPWASGSSEAMYNEQFF,TGCGCCAGCAGCCAAGATCCCTGGGCTAGCGGGAGTTCGGAAGCAATGTACAATGAGCAGTTCTTC
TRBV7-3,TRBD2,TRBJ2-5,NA,CASSLGTSGSGETQYF,TGTGCCAGCAGCTTAGGGACTAGCGGGAGTGGGGAGACCCAGTACTTC
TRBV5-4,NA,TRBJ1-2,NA,CASSFMQENYGYTF,TGTGCCAGCAGCTTTATGCAGGAGAACTATGGCTACACCTTC
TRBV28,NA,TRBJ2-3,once,CASRAERRGSARDTQYF,TGTGCCAGCAGGGCCGAACGCAGGGGCTCCGCCCGAGATACGCAGTATTTT
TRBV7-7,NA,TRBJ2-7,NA,CASSPRGVGEVSEQYF,TGTGCCAGCAGTCCCAGGGGTGTGGGGGAGGTGTCCGAGCAGTACTTC
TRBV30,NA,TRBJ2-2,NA,CAGVFGTRATGELFF,TGTGCCGGAGTATTTGGGACCCGGGCCACCGGGGAGCTGTTTTTT
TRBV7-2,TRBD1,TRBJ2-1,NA,CASSFDRGLNEQFF,TGTGCCAGCAGCTTCGACAGGGGGCTTAATGAGCAGTTCTTC
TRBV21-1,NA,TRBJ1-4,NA,CASSKCWGESEKLFF,TGTGCCAGCAGCAAATGTTGGGGAGAAAGTGAAAAACTGTTTTTT
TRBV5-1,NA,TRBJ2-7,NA,CASSLDGQGSSYEQYF,TGCGCCAGCAGCTTGGATGGGCAGGGGAGCTCCTACGAGCAGTACTTC
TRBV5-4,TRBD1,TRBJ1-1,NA,CASSSWGQVMNTEAFF,TGTGCCAGCAGCAGCTGGGGACAGGTCATGAACACTGAAGCTTTCTTT
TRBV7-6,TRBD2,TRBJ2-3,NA,CASSSLAGGTDTQYF,TGTGCCAGCAGCTCGCTAGCGGGAGGAACAGATACGCAGTATTTT
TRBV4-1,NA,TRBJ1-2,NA,CASSHLQGGNYGYTF,TGCGCCAGCAGCCACTTACAGGGAGGTAACTATGGCTACACCTTC
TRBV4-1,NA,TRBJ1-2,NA,CASSRKGGEGGYTF,TGCGCCAGCAGCCGGAAGGGGGGTGAGGGTGGCTACACCTTC
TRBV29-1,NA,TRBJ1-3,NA,CSVEDSRTAGNTIYF,TGCAGCGTTGAAGATTCCCGGACCGCCGGAAACACCATATATTTT
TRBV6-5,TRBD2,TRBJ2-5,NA,CASSYGLAGVETQYF,TGTGCCAGCAGTTACGGCCTAGCGGGAGTGGAGACCCAGTACTTC
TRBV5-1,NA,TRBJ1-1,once,CASSDKDRSNTEAFF,TGCGCCAGCAGCGATAAAGACAGATCTAACACTGAAGCTTTCTTT
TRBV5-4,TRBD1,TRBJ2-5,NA,CASSSETGGETQYF,TGTGCCAGCAGCTCCGAGACAGGGGGAGAGACCCAGTACTTC
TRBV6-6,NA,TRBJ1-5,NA,CASRIYSNQPQHF,TGTGCCAGCAGGATTTATAGCAATCAGCCCCAGCATTTT
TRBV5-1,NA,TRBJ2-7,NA,CASSLVATTNEQYF,TGCGCCAGCAGCTTGGTAGCGACGACTAACGAGCAGTACTTC
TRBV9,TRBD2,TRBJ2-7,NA,CASSTSGGSPSYEQYF,TGTGCCAGCAGCACTAGCGGGGGAAGTCCCTCCTACGAGCAGTACTTC
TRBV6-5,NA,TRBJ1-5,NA,CASSLGGYQPQHF,TGTGCCAGCAGTTTAGGGGGTTATCAGCCCCAGCATTTT
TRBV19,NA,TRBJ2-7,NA,CASSRNRESYEQYF,TGTGCCAGTAGTAGAAACAGGGAATCCTACGAGCAGTACTTC
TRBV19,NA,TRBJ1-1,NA,CASSIDRTLSTEAFF,TGTGCCAGTAGTATAGACAGAACTTTATCCACTGAAGCTTTCTTT
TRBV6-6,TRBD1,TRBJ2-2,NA,CASRQGRANTGELFF,TGTGCCAGCAGACAGGGGCGTGCGAACACCGGGGAGCTGTTTTTT
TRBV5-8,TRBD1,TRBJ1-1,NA,CASSGNRGGTEAFF,TGTGCCAGCAGCGGAAACAGGGGGGGAACTGAAGCTTTCTTT
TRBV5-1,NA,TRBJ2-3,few,CASSLGRPSTDTQYF,TGCGCCAGCAGCTTGGGACGGCCTAGCACAGATACGCAGTATTTT
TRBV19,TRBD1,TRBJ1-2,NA,CASAPGQGNYGYTF,TGTGCCTCGGCACCGGGACAGGGGAACTATGGCTACACCTTC
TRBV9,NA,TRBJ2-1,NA,CASSGLPGRLGGEQFF,TGTGCCAGCAGTGGGCTACCGGGCCGATTAGGGGGTGAGCAGTTCTTC
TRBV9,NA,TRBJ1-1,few,CASSFRERGTEAFF,TGTGCCAGCAGTTTCCGGGAGAGAGGCACTGAAGCTTTCTTT
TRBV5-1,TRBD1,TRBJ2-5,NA,CASSLRDPGQGIVTQYF,TGCGCCAGCAGCCTAAGGGACCCGGGACAGGGGATTGTGACCCAGTACTTC
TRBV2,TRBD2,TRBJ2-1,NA,CASSVFPYRTSGTPKEENKQFF,TGTGCCAGCAGTGTTTTTCCGTACCGGACTAGCGGGACTCCCAAGGAGGAGAACAAGCAGTTCTTC
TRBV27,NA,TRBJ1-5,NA,CASSLSGTAAQPQHF,TGTGCCAGCAGTTTATCCGGGACCGCCGCTCAGCCCCAGCATTTT
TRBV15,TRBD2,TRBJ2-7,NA,CATSGLSSGRASSYEQYF,TGTGCCACCAGCGGGTTGTCTAGCGGGAGGGCCAGCTCCTACGAGCAGTACTTC
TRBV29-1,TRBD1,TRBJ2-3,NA,CSVTGTEQVTDTQYF,TGCAGCGTAACCGGGACAGAACAAGTAACAGATACGCAGTATTTT
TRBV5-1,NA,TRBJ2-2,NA,CASSSLADTGELFF,TGCGCCAGCAGCTCCTTGGCTGACACCGGGGAGCTGTTTTTT
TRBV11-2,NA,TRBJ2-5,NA,CASSPKGEGAQYF,TGTGCCAGCAGCCCAAAGGGGGAGGGGGCCCAGTACTTC
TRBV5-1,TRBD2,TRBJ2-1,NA,CATGASGRNEQFF,TGCGCCACCGGGGCTAGCGGGAGGAATGAGCAGTTCTTC
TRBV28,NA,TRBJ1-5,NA,CASSLYPISNQPQHF,TGTGCCAGCAGTTTATATCCGATTAGCAATCAGCCCCAGCATTTT
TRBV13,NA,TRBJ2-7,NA,CASSLGRVQGTKPYEQYF,TGTGCCAGCAGCTTAGGCCGTGTTCAGGGCACTAAACCCTACGAGCAGTACTTC
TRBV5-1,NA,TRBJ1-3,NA,CASSLAGVGGNTIYF,TGCGCCAGCAGCTTGGCCGGGGTGGGAGGAAACACCATATATTTT
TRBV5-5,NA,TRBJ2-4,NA,CASSPIAVSKNIQYF,TGTGCCAGCAGCCCTATAGCGGTTTCCAAAAACATTCAGTACTTC
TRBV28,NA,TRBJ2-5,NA,CASTRGENKETQYF,TGTGCCAGCACTAGGGGCGAAAACAAAGAGACCCAGTACTTC
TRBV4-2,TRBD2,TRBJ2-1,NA,CASSRSLASSYNEQFF,TGTGCCAGCAGCCGCTCACTAGCGAGCTCCTACAATGAGCAGTTCTTC
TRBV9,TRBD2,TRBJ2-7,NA,CASSAGLAGAKQYF,TGTGCCAGCAGCGCGGGACTAGCGGGAGCAAAACAGTACTTC
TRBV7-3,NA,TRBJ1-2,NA,CASSLSSTYGYTF,TGTGCCAGCAGCTTAAGTTCTACATATGGCTACACCTTC
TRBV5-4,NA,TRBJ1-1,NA,CASSLFGFDTEAFF,TGTGCCAGCAGCTTGTTTGGATTCGACACTGAAGCTTTCTTT
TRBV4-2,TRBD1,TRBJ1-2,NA,CASSRTGGVGYTF,TGTGCCAGCAGCCGGACAGGGGGGGTAGGCTACACCTTC
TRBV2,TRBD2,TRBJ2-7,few,CASSAPSGSYEQYF,TGTGCCAGCAGTGCGCCTAGCGGGAGCTACGAGCAGTACTTC
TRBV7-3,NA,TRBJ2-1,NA,CASSSGAGLYNEQFF,TGTGCCAGCAGCTCCGGGGCAGGGTTGTACAATGAGCAGTTCTTC